This T cell receptor beta chain was sequenced for a study of T-cell memory formation after mild COVID-19. This CDR3 has 12 amino acids. Germline V gene data show CDR1 as ENHRY and CDR2 as SYGVKD. V lost 3 bases, J lost 8 bases, and 10 bases lay in between. This clonotype has only a few counts. TCRdb analysed the 5' RACE reads with MiXCR anew, one entry per CDR3 protein. The table lists about 38,000 distinct CDR3 sequences, around 10% of them singletons. What was sequenced was PBMCs or a T cell subset sorted from them (not recorded which). This clonotype was sampled from a man aged 18 to 30 who had mild COVID-19 (a few samples of this study predate the infection). Cell type and time point are not known. The V call is TRBV10-3, the J call TRBJ1-1; D not resolved. The CDR3 is CAISERPTEAFF. CDR3 coding DNA: TGTGCCATCAGTGAACGTCCAACGGAAGCTTTCTTT.